This TCR beta chain was retrieved from a study of blood T cell repertoires in COVID-19. Looking at the study overall: COVID-19 samples, acute and convalescent, were from the United States, Italy and Spain.

Enrollees, about 18 to 95 years old, lived in approximately 25 US areas. Participants were placed into cohorts based on the clinical history they reported. Profiled with immunoSEQ multiplex PCR; TCRdb holds only in-frame clones, not every one. The repertoire has more than 300,000 clones, around nine tenths of them found once; the top ten carry 1.2%. The sample was PBMCs or T cells enriched from blood (not recorded which). This clonotype was sampled from a woman between 18 and 30 years old who had recovered from COVID-19.

This CDR3 is CASSPWGVRGYTF. The CDR3 DNA follows: TGTGCCAGCAGCCCGTGGGGGGTCCGGGGCTACACCTTC. V is TRBV16 and J is TRBJ1-2, with D perhaps TRBD1 (5 bases). This CDR3 contains 13 residues. Looked up from germline, CDR1 is KGHSY and CDR2 is FQNENV. V lost 4 bases, J lost 8 bases, and 14 bases lay in between.